The following is a T cell receptor (beta chain) sequence with its context. This sample was taken from a study of CD8 T cells in ankylosing spondylitis. The V end was cut by 3 bases, the J end by 5 bases, with 19 bases between. CDR3 size: 16 residues. One entry per CDR3 protein, called by TCRdb with MiXCR from the 5' RACE reads. This table holds 80,000 to 100,000 distinct CDR3 sequences, just under 9% found once. Input material: blood, either unsorted or a sorted T cell fraction (not recorded which). The clonotype originates from a male donor with ankylosing spondylitis or in good health (not recorded which). The chain combines TRBV12-3 or TRBV12-4 with TRBJ1-2; no clear D. The CDR3 here is CASSLRVGTGFYGYTF. As DNA, the CDR3 is TGTGCCAGCAGTTTGCGGGTAGGCACGGGATTTTATGGCTACACCTTC.